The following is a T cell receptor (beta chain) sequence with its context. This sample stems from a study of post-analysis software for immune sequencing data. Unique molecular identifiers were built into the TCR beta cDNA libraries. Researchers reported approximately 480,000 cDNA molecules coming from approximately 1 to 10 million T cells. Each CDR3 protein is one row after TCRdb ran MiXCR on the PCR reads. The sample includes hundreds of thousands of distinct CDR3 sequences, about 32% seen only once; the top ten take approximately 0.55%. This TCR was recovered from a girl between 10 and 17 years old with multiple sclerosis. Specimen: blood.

CDR3 sequence reads: CASSSGIISGEQYF. The CDR3 DNA reads TGTGCCAGCAGTTCTGGGATAATTTCGGGGGAGCAGTACTTC. This sequence joins TRBV12-3 or TRBV12-4 and TRBJ2-5, with a tentative D call TRBD2 (6 bases). The CDR3 is 14 amino acids. V was clipped by 4 bases and J by 11 bases, with 20 bases between them.